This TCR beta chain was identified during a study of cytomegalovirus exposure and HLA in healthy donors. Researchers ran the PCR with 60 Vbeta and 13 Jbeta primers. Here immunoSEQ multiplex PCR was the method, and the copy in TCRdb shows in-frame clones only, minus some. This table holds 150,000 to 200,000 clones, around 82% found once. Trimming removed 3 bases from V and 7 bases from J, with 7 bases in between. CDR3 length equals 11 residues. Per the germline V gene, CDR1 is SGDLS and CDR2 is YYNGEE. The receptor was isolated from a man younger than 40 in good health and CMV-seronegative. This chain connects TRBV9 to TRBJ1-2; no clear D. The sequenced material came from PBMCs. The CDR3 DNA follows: TGTGCCAGCAGCGGATACACTGGCTACACCTTC. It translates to CASSGYTGYTF. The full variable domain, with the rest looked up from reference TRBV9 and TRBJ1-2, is DSGVTQTPKHLITATGQRVTLRCSPRSGDLSVYWYQQSLDQGLQFLIQYYNGEERAKGNILERFSAQQFPDLHSELNLSSLELGDSALYFCASSGYTGYTFGSGTRLTVV.